The clone carrying this T cell receptor beta chain was counted at least ten times. This entry comes from a study of identical twins. TCRdb ran MiXCR on the 5' RACE reads and lists one entry per CDR3 protein. The data contain about 690,000 distinct CDR3 sequences, around 6% of them seen just once; the ten biggest clones take up approximately 1.6%. CDR3 size: 13 residues. Germline V CDR1 and CDR2: DFQATT, SNEGSKA (reference sequence). The ends were cut back, 3 bases at V and 1 base at J, with 9 bases in the middle. The chain couples TRBV20-1 to TRBJ1-1; D is ambiguous. The sequencing input was naive T cells sorted from blood. The source of this sequence is a man in his late teens or twenties in good health. The CDR3: CSARRVSNTEAFF. The CDR3 DNA reads as TGCAGTGCTAGGCGTGTCTCGAACACTGAAGCTTTCTTT.